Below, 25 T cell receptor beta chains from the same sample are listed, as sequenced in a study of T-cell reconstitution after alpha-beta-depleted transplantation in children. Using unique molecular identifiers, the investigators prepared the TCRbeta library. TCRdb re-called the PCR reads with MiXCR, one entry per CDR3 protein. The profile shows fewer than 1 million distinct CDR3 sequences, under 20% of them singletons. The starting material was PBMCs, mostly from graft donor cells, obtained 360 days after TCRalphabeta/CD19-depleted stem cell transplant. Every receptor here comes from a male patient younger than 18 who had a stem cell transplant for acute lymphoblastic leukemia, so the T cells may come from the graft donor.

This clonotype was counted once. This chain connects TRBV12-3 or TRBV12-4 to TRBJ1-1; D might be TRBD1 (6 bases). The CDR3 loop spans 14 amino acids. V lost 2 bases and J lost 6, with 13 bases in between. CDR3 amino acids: CASSLRGRGAEAFF. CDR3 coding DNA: TGTGCCAGCAGTTTACGAGGCAGGGGCGCTGAAGCTTTCTTT.

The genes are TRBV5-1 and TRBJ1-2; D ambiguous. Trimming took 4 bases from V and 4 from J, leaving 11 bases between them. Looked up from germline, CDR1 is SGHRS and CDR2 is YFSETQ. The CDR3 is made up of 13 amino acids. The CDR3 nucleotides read TGCGCCAGCAGCCCGGATTTTCTCTATGGCTACACCTTC. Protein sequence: CASSPDFLYGYTF.

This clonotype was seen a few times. CDR3 DNA sequence: TGTGCCAGCAGCTTATACGGCGGGAGGGCAGATACGCAGTATTTT. This gives the protein CASSLYGGRADTQYF. The gene calls are TRBV7-2 and TRBJ2-3; 9 nucleotides align to TRBD2. V was clipped by 2 bases and J by 4 bases; unmatched bases: 4. This CDR3 spans 15 amino acids. CDR1 is SGHTA and CDR2 is FQGNSA in the germline V gene.

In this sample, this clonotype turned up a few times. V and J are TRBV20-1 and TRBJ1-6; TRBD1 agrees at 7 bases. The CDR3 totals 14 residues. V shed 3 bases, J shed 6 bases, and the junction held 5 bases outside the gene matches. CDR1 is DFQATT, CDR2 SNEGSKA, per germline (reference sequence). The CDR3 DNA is TGCAGTGCTAGGGAGGGGGCGCTTAATTCACCCCTCCACTTT. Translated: CSAREGALNSPLHF.

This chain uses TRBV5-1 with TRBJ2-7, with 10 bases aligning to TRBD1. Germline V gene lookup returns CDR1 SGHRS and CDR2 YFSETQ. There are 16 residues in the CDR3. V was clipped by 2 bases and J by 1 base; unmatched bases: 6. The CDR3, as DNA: TGCGCCAGCAGCTTAAGGGGGACAGGGGCGTCCTACGAGCAGTACTTC. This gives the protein CASSLRGTGASYEQYF.

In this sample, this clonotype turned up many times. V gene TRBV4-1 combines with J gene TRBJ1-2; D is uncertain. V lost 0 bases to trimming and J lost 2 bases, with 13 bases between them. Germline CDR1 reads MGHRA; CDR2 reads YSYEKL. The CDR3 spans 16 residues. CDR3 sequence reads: CASSQDALEGNYGYTF. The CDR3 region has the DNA TGCGCCAGCAGCCAAGATGCGCTCGAAGGGAACTATGGCTACACCTTC.

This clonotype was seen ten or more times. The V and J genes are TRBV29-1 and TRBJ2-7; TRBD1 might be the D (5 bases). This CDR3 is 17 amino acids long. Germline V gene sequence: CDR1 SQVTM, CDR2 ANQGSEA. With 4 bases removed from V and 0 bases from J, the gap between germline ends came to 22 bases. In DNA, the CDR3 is TGCAGCGTTGTTACAGGTTCGAAACAGTTTAGCTCCTACGAGCAGTACTTC. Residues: CSVVTGSKQFSSYEQYF.

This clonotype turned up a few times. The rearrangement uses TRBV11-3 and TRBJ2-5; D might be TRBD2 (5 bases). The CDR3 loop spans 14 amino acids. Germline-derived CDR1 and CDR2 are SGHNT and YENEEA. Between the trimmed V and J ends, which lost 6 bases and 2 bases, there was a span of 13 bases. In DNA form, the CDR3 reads TGTGCCAGCAGACTAGGACCTATGCAAGAGACCCAGTACTTC. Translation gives CASRLGPMQETQYF. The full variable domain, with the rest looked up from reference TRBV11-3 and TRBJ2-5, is EAGVVQSPRYKIIEKKQPVAFWCNPISGHNTLYWYLQNLGQGPELLIRYENEEAVDDSQLPKDRFSAERLKGVDSTLKIQPAELGDSAVYLCASRLGPMQETQYFGPGTRLLVL.

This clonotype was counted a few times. CDR3 amino acids: CATTNDGNTEAFF. Written as DNA, the CDR3 is TGTGCCACCACCAATGACGGGAACACTGAAGCTTTCTTT. The chain has TRBV24-1 and TRBJ1-1; no clear D. V lost 8 bases, J lost 1 base, and 10 bases lay in between. The CDR3 totals 13 residues. Germline V lookup: CDR1 KGHDR, CDR2 SFDVKD.

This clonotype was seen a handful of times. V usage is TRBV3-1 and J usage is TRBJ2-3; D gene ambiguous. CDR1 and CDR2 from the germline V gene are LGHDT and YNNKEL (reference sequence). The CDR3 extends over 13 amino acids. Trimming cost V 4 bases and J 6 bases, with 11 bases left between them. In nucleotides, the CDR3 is TGTGCCAGCAGCCCAGCCCCGCGGGATACGCAGTATTTT. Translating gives CASSPAPRDTQYF.

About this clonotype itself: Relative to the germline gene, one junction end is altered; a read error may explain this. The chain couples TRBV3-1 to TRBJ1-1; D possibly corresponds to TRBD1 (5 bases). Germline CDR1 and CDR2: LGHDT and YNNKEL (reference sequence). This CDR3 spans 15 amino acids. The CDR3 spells CASCQTGSRDTEAFF. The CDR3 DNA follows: TGTGCCAGCTGCCAAACAGGCTCCCGGGACACTGAAGCTTTCTTT.

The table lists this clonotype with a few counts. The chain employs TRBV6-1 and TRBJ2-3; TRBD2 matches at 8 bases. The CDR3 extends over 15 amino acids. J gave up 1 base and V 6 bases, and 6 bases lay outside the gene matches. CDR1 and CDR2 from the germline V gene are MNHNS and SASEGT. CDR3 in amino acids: CASRLASGRTDTQYF. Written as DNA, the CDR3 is TGTGCCAGCAGGTTGGCTAGCGGGCGCACAGATACGCAGTATTTT.

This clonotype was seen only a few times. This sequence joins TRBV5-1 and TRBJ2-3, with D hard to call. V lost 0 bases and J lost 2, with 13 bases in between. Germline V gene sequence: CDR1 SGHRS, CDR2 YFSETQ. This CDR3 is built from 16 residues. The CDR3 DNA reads TGCGCCAGCAGCTTGGCGGTAGAGAGGTTCACAGATACGCAGTATTTT. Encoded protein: CASSLAVERFTDTQYF.

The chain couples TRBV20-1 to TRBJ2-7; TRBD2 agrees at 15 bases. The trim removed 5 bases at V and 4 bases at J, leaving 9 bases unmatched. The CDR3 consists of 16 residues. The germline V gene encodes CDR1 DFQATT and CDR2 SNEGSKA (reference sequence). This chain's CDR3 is CSARFPGLAGGYEQYF. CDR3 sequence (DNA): TGCAGTGCTCGGTTCCCGGGACTAGCGGGGGGTTACGAGCAGTACTTC.

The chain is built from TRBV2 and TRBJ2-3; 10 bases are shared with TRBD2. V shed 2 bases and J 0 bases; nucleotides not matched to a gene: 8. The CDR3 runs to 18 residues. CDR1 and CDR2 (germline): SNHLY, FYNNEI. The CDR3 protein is CASSESPGLAKSTDTQYF. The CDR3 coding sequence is TGTGCCAGCAGTGAAAGTCCGGGACTAGCGAAAAGCACAGATACGCAGTATTTT.

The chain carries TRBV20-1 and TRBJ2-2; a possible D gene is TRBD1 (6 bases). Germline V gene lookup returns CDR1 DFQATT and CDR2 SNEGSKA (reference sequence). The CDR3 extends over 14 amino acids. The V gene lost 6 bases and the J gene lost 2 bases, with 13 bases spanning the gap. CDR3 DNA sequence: TGCAGTGCCTTCCCGGACAGAAACACCGGGGAGCTGTTTTTT. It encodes CSAFPDRNTGELFF.

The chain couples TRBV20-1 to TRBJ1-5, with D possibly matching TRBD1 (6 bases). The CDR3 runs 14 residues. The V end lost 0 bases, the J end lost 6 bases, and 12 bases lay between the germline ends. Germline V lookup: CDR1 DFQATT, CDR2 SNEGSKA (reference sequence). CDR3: CSARDDRTSQPQHF. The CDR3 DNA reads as TGCAGTGCTAGAGACGACAGGACGAGTCAGCCCCAGCATTTT.

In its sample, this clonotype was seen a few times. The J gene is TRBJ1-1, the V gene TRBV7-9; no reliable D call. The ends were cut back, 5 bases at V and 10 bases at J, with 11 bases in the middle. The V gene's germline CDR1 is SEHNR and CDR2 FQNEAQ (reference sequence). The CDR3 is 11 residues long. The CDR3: CASSASEAAFF. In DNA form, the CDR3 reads TGTGCCAGCAGCGCCTCAGAAGCAGCTTTCTTT.

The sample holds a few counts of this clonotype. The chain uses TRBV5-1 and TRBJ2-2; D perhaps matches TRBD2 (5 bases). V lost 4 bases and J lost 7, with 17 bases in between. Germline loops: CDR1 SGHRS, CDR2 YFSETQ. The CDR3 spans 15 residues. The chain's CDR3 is CASSPHEGLVGELFF. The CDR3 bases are TGCGCCAGCAGCCCCCATGAGGGTTTAGTCGGGGAGCTGTTTTTT.

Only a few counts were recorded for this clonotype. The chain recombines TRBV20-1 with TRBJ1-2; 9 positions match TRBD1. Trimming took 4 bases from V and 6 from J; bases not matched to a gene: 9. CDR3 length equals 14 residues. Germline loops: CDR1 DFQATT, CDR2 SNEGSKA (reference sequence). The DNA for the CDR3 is TGCAGTGCTACCGGGACAGGGTATCCGGATGGCTACACCTTC. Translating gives CSATGTGYPDGYTF.

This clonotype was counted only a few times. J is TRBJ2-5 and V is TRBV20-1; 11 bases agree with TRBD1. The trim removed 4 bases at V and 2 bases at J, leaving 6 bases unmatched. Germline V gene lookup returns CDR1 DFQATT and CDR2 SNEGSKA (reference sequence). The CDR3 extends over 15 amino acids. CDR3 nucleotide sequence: TGCAGTGCTACTCCCGGGACAGGGGGTCAAGAGACCCAGTACTTC. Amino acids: CSATPGTGGQETQYF.

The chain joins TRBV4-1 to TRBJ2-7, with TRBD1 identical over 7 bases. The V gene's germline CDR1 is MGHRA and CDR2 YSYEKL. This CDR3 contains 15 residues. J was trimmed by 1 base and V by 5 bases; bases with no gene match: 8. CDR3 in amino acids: CASSVGDSGSYEQYF. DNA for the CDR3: TGCGCCAGCAGCGTAGGGGACAGCGGTTCCTACGAGCAGTACTTC.

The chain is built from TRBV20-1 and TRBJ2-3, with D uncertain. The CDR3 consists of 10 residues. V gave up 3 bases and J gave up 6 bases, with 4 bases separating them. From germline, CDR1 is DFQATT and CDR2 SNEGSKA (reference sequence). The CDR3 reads CSASWDTQYF. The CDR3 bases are TGCAGTGCTAGCTGGGATACGCAGTATTTT.

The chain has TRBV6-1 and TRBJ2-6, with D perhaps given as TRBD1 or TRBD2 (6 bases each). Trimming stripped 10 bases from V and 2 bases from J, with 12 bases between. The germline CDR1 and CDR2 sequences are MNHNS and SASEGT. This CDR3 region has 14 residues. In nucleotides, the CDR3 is TGTGCCACCGAACGGGGGCCTGGGGCCAACGTCCTGACTTTC. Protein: CATERGPGANVLTF.

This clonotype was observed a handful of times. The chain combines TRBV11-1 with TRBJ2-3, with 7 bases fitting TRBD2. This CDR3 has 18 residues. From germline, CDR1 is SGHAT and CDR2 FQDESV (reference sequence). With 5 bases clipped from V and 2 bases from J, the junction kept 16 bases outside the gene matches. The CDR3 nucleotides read TGTGCCAGCAGCACAAGATTAGCTAGCGGAAGACCCACAGATACGCAGTATTTT. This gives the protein CASSTRLASGRPTDTQYF.